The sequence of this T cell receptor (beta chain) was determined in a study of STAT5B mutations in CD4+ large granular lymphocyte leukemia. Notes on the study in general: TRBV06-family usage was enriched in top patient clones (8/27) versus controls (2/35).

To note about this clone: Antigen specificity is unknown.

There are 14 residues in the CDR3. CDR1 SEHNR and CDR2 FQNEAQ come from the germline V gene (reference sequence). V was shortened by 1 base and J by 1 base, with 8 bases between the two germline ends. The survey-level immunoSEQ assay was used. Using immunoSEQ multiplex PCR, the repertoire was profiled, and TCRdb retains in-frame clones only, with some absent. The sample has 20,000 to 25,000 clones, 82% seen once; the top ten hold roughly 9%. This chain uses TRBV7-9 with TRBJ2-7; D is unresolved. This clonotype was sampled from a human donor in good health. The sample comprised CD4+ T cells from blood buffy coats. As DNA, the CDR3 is TGTGCCAGCAGCTTAGACCTAGGGTCCTACGAGCAGTACTTC. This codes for CASSLDLGSYEQYF.